These 3 T cell receptor beta chains originate from one sample sequenced in a study of blood T cell repertoires in COVID-19. TCRdb keeps only in-frame clones here, not all; method: immunoSEQ multiplex PCR. The sample lists approximately 70,000 clones; more than 70% were seen once. Source material: peripheral blood. These receptors all stem from a woman in her 70s with acute or convalescent COVID-19.

This clone appeared once. This chain links TRBV6-5 with TRBJ1-5; D remains ambiguous. The CDR3 length is 13 residues. The germline V gene has CDR1 MNHEY and CDR2 SVGAGI. Trimming took 4 bases from V and 4 from J, leaving 8 bases between them. The CDR3 coding sequence is TGTGCCAGCAGTTTAGCGGGGAATCAGCCCCAGCATTTT. Protein sequence: CASSLAGNQPQHF.

The chain combines TRBV7-9 with TRBJ1-4; tentative D call: TRBD1 (6 bases). Germline CDR1 and CDR2: SEHNR and FQNEAQ (reference sequence). The CDR3 is 15 residues long. Between the trimmed V and J ends, which lost 5 bases and 0 bases, there was a span of 10 bases. CDR3 amino acids: CASSRTAPTNEKLFF. DNA of the CDR3: TGTGCCAGCAGCCGGACAGCTCCAACTAATGAAAAACTGTTTTTT.

The chain uses TRBV3-1 (or the pseudogene TRBV3-2) and TRBJ2-7, with D perhaps TRBD2 (6 bases). Germline V lookup: CDR1 LGHDT, CDR2 YNNKEL (reference sequence). V shed 1 base and J shed 4 bases, with 20 bases lying between them. The CDR3 loop spans 17 amino acids. CDR3 bases: TGTGCCAGCAGCCAAGGGGGCGGGACGACGTACGGGTACGAGCAGTACTTC. Amino acid sequence: CASSQGGGTTYGYEQYF.